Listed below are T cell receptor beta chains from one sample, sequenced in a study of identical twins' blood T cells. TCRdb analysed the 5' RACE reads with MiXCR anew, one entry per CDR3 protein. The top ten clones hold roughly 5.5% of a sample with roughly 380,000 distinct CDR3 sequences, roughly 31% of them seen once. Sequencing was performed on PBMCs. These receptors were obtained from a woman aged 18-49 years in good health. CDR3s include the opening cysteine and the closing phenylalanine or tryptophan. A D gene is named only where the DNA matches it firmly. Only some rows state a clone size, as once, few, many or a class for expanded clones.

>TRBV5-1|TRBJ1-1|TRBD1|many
TGCGCCAGCAGCGGGGGGACAGGGGTTGTTACTGAAGCTTTCTTT
CASSGGTGVVTEAFF
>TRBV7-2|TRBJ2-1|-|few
TGTGCCAGCAGCGTCGAGCTAGCGTCCTACAATGAGCAGTTCTTC
CASSVELASYNEQFF
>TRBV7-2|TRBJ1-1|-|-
TGTGCCAGCAGCCGTGCGGGGACAATCCCTGAAGCTTTCTTT
CASSRAGTIPEAFF
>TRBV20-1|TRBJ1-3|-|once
TGCAGTGCTGGGGCGCATACCTCTGGAACCACCATATATTTT
CSAGAHTSGTTIYF
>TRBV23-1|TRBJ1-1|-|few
TGCGCCAGCCCTACAAAGGGGCTGAACACTGAAGCTTTCTTT
CASPTKGLNTEAFF
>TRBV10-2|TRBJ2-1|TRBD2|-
TGCGCCAGCACTCTAGCGGAGTACAATGAGCAGTTCTTC
CASTLAEYNEQFF
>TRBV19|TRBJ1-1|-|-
TGTGCCAGTAGTATGATATACCAGGGGACTGAAGCTTTCTTT
CASSMIYQGTEAFF
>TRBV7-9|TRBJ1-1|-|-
TGTGCCAGCAGCTTAGCCGCTGGGACTGGGGGAGCTTTCTTT
CASSLAAGTGGAFF
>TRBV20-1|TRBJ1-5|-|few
TGCAGTGCTAGAGCGGAGGGAAATCAGCCCCAGCATTTT
CSARAEGNQPQHF
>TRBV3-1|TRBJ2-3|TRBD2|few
TGTGCCAGCAGCCTGCGAAGACTAGCCGGAGCAGATACGCAGTATTTT
CASSLRRLAGADTQYF
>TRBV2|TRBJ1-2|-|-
TGTGCCAGCAGTGAACAGGGAGCGGGGATCTATGGCTACACCTTC
CASSEQGAGIYGYTF
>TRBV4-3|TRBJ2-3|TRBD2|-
TGCGCCAGCGGCCAAAAAGGACTAGCGGGCCACACAGATACGCAGTATTTT
CASGQKGLAGHTDTQYF
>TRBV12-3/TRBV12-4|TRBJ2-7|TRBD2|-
TGTGCCGGCAGCCAGAGATCTAGCGGGACCTACGAGCAGTACTTC
CAGSQRSSGTYEQYF
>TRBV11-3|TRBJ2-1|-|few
TGTGCCAGCAGCTTACGTTTAGGGGCGGGTACATACAATGAGCAGTTCTTC
CASSLRLGAGTYNEQFF
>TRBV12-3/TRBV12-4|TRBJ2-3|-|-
TGTGCCAGCTTCAGGTTTGCAGATACGCAGTATTTT
CASFRFADTQYF
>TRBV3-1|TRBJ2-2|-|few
TGTGCCAGCAGCCATTTGGGGACCGCCACCGGGGAGCTGTTTTTT
CASSHLGTATGELFF
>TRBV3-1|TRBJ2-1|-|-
TGTGCCAGCAGCCAAGTTGACAGCTACAATGAGCAGTTCTTC
CASSQVDSYNEQFF
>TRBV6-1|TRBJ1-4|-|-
TGTGCCAGCAGGAGCGTTCCAGCTAATGAAAAACTGTTTTTT
CASRSVPANEKLFF
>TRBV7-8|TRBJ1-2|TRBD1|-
TGTGCCAGCAGCAAGGAACCGGGACAGGGGCACTATGGCTACACCTTC
CASSKEPGQGHYGYTF
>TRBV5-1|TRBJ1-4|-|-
TGCGCCAGCTCGATTGGAGGGGCAGATGAAAAACTGTTTTTT
CASSIGGADEKLFF
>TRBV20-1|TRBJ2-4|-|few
TGCAGTGCCAGAAGGGGCGCGAAAAACATTCAGTACTTC
CSARRGAKNIQYF
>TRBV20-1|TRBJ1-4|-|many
TGCAGTGCTCCCGGACCCGACCGAGCAACTAATGAAAAACTGTTTTTT
CSAPGPDRATNEKLFF
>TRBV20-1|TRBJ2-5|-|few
TGCAGTGCTACCTTTTACTTCCGGATCGAAGAGACCCAGTACTTC
CSATFYFRIEETQYF
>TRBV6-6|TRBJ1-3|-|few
TGTGCCAGCAGTTCGGGAGCCACCATATATTTT
CASSSGATIYF